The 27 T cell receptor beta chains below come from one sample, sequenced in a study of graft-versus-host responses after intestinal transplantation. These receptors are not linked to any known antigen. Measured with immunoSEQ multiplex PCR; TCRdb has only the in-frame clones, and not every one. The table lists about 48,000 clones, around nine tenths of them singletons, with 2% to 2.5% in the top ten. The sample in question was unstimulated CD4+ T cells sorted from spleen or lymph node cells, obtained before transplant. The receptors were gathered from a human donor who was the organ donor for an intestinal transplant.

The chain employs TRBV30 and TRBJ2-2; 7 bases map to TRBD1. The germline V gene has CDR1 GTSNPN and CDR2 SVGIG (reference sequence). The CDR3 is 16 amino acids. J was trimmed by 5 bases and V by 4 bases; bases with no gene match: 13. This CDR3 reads CAWTAFRDRPTGELFF. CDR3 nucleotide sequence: TGTGCCTGGACCGCGTTCCGGGACAGACCAACCGGGGAGCTGTTTTTT. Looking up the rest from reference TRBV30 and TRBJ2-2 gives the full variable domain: SQTIHQWPATLVQPVGSPLSLECTVEGTSNPNLYWYRQAAGRGLQLLFYSVGIGQISSEVPQNLSASRPQDRQFILSSKKLLLSDSGFYLCAWTAFRDRPTGELFFGEGSRLTVL.

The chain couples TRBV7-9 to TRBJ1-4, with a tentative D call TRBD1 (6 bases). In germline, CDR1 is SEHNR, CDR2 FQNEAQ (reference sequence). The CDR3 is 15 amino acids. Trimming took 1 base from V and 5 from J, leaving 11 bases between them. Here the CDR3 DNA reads TGTGCCAGCAGCTTAGAGCAGGGGCAGAATGAAAAACTGTTTTTT. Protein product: CASSLEQGQNEKLFF. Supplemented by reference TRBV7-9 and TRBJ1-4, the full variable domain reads DTGVSQNPRHKITKRGQNVTFRCDPISEHNRLYWYRQTLGQGPEFLTYFQNEAQLEKSRLLSDRFSAERPKGSFSTLEIQRTEQGDSAMYLCASSLEQGQNEKLFFGSGTQLSVL.

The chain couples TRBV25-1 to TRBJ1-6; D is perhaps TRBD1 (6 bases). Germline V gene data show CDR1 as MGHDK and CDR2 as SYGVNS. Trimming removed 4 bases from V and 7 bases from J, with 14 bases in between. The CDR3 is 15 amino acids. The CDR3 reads CASSVEGRGNSPLHF. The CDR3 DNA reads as TGTGCCAGCAGTGTGGAGGGGAGGGGGAATTCACCCCTCCACTTT.

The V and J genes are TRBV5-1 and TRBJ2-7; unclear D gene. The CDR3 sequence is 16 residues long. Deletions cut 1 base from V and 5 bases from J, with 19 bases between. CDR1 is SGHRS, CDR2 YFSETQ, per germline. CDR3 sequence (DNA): TGCGCCAGCAGCTTGAACTGGTTGGGTGGGCAGAACGAGCAGTACTTC. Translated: CASSLNWLGGQNEQYF. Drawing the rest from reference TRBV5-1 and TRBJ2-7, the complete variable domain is KAGVTQTPRYLIKTRGQQVTLSCSPISGHRSVSWYQQTPGQGLQFLFEYFSETQRNKGNFPGRFSGRQFSNSRSEMNVSTLELGDSALYLCASSLNWLGGQNEQYFGPGTRLTVT.

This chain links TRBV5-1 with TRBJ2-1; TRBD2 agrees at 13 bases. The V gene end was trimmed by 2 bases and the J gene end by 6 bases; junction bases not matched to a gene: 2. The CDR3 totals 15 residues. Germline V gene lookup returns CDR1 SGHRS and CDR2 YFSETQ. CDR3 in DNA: TGCGCCAGCAGCTTAGGACTAGCGGGAGCCAATGAGCAGTTCTTC. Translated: CASSLGLAGANEQFF.

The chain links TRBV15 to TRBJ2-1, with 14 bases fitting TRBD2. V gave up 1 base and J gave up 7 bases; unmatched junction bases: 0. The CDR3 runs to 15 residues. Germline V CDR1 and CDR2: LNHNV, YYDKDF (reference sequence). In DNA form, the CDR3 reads TGTGCCACCAGCAGAGGACTAGCGGGAGGGAATGAGCAGTTCTTC. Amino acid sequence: CATSRGLAGGNEQFF.

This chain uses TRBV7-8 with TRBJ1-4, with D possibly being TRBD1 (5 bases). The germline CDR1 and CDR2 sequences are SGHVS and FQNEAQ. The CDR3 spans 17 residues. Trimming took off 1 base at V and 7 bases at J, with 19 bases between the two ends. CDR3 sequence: CASSLGGGGAGGEKLFF. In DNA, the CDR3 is TGTGCCAGCAGCTTAGGAGGCGGCGGGGCCGGGGGTGAAAAACTGTTTTTT.

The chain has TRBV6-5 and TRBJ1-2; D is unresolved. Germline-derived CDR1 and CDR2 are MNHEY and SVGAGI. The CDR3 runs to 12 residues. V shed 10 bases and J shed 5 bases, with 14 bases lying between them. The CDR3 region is CATTTLGYGYTF. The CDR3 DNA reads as TGTGCCACTACAACTCTAGGGTATGGCTACACCTTC.

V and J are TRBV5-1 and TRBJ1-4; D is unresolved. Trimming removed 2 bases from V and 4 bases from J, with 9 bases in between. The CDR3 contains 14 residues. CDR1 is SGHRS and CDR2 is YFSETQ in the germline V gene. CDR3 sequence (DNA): TGCGCCAGCAGCTTAGTAGAGAGTAATGAAAAACTGTTTTTT. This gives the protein CASSLVESNEKLFF. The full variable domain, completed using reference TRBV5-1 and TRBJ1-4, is KAGVTQTPRYLIKTRGQQVTLSCSPISGHRSVSWYQQTPGQGLQFLFEYFSETQRNKGNFPGRFSGRQFSNSRSEMNVSTLELGDSALYLCASSLVESNEKLFFGSGTQLSVL.

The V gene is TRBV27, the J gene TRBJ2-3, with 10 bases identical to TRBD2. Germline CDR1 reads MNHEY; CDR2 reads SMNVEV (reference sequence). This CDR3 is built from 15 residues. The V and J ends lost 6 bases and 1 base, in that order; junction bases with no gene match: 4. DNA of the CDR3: TGTGCCAGCAGGTGGCTAGCGGGAGGCACAGATACGCAGTATTTT. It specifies CASRWLAGGTDTQYF.

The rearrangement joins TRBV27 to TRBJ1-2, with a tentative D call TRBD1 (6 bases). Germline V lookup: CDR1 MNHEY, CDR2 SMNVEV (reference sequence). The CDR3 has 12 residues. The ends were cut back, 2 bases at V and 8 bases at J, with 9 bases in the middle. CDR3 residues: CASSLGGGGYTF. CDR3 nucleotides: TGTGCCAGCAGTTTAGGAGGGGGGGGCTACACCTTC.

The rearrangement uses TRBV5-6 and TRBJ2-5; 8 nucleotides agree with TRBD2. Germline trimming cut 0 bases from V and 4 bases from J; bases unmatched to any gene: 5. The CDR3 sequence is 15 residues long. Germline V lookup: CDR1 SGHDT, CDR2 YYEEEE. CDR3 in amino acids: CASSLGAGDTETQYF. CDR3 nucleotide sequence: TGTGCCAGCAGCTTGGGAGCGGGGGACACAGAGACCCAGTACTTC.

CDR3 region: CASIVTGGRNTEAFF. DNA for the CDR3: TGTGCCAGCATTGTTACAGGGGGTCGGAACACTGAAGCTTTCTTT. The chain joins TRBV2 to TRBJ1-1; 8 positions match TRBD1. V was clipped by 7 bases and J by 1 base; unmatched bases: 8. CDR1 is SNHLY and CDR2 is FYNNEI in the germline V gene. This CDR3 comprises 15 residues.

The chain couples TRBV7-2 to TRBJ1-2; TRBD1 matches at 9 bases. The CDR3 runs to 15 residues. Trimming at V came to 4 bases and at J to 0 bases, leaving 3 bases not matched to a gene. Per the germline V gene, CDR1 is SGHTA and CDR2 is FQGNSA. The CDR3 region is CASSSRTGANYGYTF. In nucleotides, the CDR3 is TGTGCCAGCAGCTCGAGGACAGGGGCTAACTATGGCTACACCTTC.

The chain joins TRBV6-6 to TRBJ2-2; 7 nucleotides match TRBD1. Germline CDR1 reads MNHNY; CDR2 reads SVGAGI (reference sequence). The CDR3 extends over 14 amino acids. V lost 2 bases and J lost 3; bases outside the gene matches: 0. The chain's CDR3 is CASSYRGHTGELFF. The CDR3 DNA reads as TGTGCCAGCAGTTACAGGGGGCACACCGGGGAGCTGTTTTTT.

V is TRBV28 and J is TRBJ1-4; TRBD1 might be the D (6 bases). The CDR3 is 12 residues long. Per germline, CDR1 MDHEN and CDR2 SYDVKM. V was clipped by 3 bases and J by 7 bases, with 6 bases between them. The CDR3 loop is CASSLGAEKLFF. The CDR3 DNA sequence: TGTGCCAGCAGTTTGGGGGCTGAAAAACTGTTTTTT.

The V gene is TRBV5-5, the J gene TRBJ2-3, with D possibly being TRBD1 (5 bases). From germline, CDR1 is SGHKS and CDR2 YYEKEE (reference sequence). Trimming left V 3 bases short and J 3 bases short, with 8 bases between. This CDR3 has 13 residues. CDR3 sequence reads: CASSSQGTDTQYF. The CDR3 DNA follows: TGTGCCAGCAGCTCCCAGGGAACAGATACGCAGTATTTT.

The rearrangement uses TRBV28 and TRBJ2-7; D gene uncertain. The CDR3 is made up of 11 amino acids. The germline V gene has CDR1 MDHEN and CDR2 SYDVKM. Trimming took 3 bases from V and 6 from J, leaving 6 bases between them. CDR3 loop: CASSFRSEQYF. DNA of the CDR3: TGTGCCAGCAGTTTCCGAAGCGAGCAGTACTTC.

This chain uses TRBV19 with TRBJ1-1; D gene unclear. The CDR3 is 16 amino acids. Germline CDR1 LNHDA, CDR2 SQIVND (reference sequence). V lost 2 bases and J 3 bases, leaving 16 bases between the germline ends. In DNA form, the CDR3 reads TGTGCCAGTAGTATACTTTACCCCGGGAGGGACACTGAAGCTTTCTTT. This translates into CASSILYPGRDTEAFF.

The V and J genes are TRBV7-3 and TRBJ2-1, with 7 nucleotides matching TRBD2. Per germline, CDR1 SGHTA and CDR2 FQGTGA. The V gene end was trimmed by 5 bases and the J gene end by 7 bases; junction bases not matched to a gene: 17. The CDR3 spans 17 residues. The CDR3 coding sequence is TGTGCCAGCAGCCTCCTTTCGGGGGGAGCGCGTAGGAATGAGCAGTTCTTC. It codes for CASSLLSGGARRNEQFF.

CDR3 DNA sequence: TGTGCCAGCAGTTGGACAGGCACAGATACGCAGTATTTT. Translating gives CASSWTGTDTQYF. The chain couples TRBV27 to TRBJ2-3, with a possible D match to TRBD1 (6 bases). The germline gives CDR1 MNHEY, CDR2 SMNVEV (reference sequence). The ends were cut back, 4 bases at V and 1 base at J, with 6 bases in the middle. This CDR3 comprises 13 residues.

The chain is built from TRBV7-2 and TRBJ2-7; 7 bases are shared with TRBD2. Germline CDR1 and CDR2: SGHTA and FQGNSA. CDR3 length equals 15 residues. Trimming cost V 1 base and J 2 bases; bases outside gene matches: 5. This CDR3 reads CASSLGSSGTYEQYF. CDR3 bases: TGTGCCAGCAGCTTAGGCTCTAGCGGCACCTACGAGCAGTACTTC.

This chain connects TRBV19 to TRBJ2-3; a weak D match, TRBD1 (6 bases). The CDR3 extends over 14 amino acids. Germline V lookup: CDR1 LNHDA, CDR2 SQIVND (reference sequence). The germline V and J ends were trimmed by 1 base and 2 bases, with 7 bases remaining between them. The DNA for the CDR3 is TGTGCCAGTAGTATAGGGGACAACACAGATACGCAGTATTTT. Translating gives CASSIGDNTDTQYF.

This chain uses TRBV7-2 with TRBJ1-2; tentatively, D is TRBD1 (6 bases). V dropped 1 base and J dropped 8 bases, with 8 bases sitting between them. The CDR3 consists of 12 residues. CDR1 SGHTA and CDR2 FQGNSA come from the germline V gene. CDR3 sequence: CASSLGGRGYTF. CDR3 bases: TGTGCCAGCAGCTTAGGGGGGCGCGGCTACACCTTC.

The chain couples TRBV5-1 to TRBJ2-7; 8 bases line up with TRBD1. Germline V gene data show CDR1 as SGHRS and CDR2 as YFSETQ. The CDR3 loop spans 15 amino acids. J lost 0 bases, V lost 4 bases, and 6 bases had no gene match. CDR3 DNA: TGCGCCAGCAGCATTGGACAGGGCTTCTCCTACGAGCAGTACTTC. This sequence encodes CASSIGQGFSYEQYF.

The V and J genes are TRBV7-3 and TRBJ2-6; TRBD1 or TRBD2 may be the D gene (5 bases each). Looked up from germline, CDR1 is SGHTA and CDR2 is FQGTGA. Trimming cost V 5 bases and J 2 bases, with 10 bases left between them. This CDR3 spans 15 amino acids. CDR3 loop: CASSERGAGANVLTF. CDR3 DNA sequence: TGTGCCAGCAGCGAAAGAGGGGCTGGGGCCAACGTCCTGACTTTC.

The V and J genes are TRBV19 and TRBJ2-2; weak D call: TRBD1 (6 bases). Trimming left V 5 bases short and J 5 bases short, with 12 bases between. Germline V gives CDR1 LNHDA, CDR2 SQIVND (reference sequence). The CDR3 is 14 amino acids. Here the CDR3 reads CASSVAQGTGELFF. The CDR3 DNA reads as TGTGCCAGTAGTGTTGCGCAGGGGACCGGGGAGCTGTTTTTT.